This T cell receptor (beta chain) was sequenced during a study of yellow fever vaccine responses in identical twins. MiXCR, run by TCRdb on the RT-PCR reads, gives a single entry per CDR3 protein. The sample records about 17,000 distinct CDR3 sequences, around 70% being singletons. Concerning this clonotype: What it binds is unknown.

The CDR3 contains 15 residues. V shed 5 bases and J 3 bases; nucleotides not matched to a gene: 10. Broader study findings: It has been reported that, in twins, the vaccine T cell response seemed partly convergent and partly personalized.

The clonotype comes from a young woman who received the yellow fever vaccine. The V gene is TRBV7-1, the J gene TRBJ2-7; 7 nucleotides match TRBD2. TRBV7-1 belongs to the ORF category, with a function that is uncertain. The material was T cells from blood (PBMCs), unsorted or a sorted subset (not recorded which), obtained before or after yellow fever vaccination (not recorded which). The CDR3 sequence is CASSVSGVGVYEQYF. Here the CDR3 DNA reads TGTGCCAGCAGCGTCAGCGGGGTTGGGGTCTACGAGCAGTACTTC.